Below, 8 T cell receptor beta chains from the same sample are listed, as sequenced in a study of cytomegalovirus exposure and HLA in healthy donors. PCR primers comprised 60 Vbeta and 13 Jbeta primers. Only in-frame clones appear in the TCRdb table, and some are missing; sequencing was by immunoSEQ multiplex PCR. Of hundreds of thousands of clones in the sample, less than 85% are singletons; the top ten hold around 0.63%. Sequenced sample: PBMCs. The receptors stem from a man younger than 35 in good health and CMV-seronegative.

This rearrangement joins TRBV5-1 to TRBJ2-7, with 9 bases aligning to TRBD2. The CDR3 is made up of 16 amino acids. Germline CDR1 and CDR2: SGHRS and YFSETQ. The V segment lost 0 bases and the J segment 4 bases; nucleotides outside the gene matches: 8. This CDR3 reads CASSLGGAGGPYEQYF. The CDR3 nucleotides are TGCGCCAGCAGCTTGGGGGGGGCGGGAGGGCCGTACGAGCAGTACTTC. The full variable domain, with the rest looked up from reference TRBV5-1 and TRBJ2-7, is KAGVTQTPRYLIKTRGQQVTLSCSPISGHRSVSWYQQTPGQGLQFLFEYFSETQRNKGNFPGRFSGRQFSNSRSEMNVSTLELGDSALYLCASSLGGAGGPYEQYFGPGTRLTVT.

The chain is built from TRBV6-1 and TRBJ2-7; TRBD2 matches at 7 bases. J gave up 3 bases and V 6 bases, and 11 bases lay outside the gene matches. The CDR3 loop spans 15 amino acids. Germline V lookup: CDR1 MNHNS, CDR2 SASEGT. The CDR3 loop is CASRGMTSSFYEQYF. The CDR3 DNA reads TGTGCCAGCAGAGGGATGACTAGCTCCTTCTACGAGCAGTACTTC.

This clone was detected once. V and J are TRBV7-2 and TRBJ1-1; the D is unclear. The ends were cut back, 1 base at V and 6 bases at J, with 6 bases in the middle. The CDR3 has 12 residues. CDR1 is SGHTA and CDR2 is FQGNSA in the germline V gene. The CDR3 DNA follows: TGTGCCAGCAGCTTAGTGCGGGCTGAAGCTTTCTTT. It encodes CASSLVRAEAFF.

This chain connects TRBV28 to TRBJ2-1; D unresolved. V gave up 3 bases and J gave up 10 bases, with 7 bases separating them. The CDR3 sequence is 11 residues long. Germline V gene lookup returns CDR1 MDHEN and CDR2 SYDVKM. CDR3 DNA sequence: TGTGCCAGCAGTTTGCCCGGGGAGCAGTTCTTC. This sequence encodes CASSLPGEQFF.

This clone was seen just once. V is TRBV4-1 and J is TRBJ2-5, with TRBD2 matching over 8 bases. J gave up 11 bases and V 4 bases, and 12 bases lay outside the gene matches. The CDR3 extends over 14 amino acids. The germline V gene has CDR1 MGHRA and CDR2 YSYEKL. CDR3 in amino acids: CASSRGTRGEEQYF. The CDR3 DNA follows: TGCGCCAGCAGCCGCGGGACTAGGGGAGAGGAGCAGTACTTC.

The chain joins TRBV4-1 to TRBJ2-1; possible D gene TRBD2, 5 bases. The germline CDR1 and CDR2 sequences are MGHRA and YSYEKL. V was cut by 0 bases and J by 3 bases, with 12 bases left in between. The CDR3 length is 16 residues. In DNA, the CDR3 is TGCGCCAGCAGCCAAGATCGCCGAGGAGGCTACAATGAGCAGTTCTTC. It encodes CASSQDRRGGYNEQFF.

This clone has a single count. The chain links TRBV7-3 to TRBJ1-2, with D possibly matching TRBD1 (6 bases). CDR3 length: 15 residues. In germline, CDR1 is SGHTA, CDR2 FQGTGA. The ends were cut back, 0 bases at V and 6 bases at J, with 14 bases in the middle. DNA for the CDR3: TGTGCCAGCAGCTTAACTTCTGACAGGTCCGATGGCTACACCTTC. Protein sequence: CASSLTSDRSDGYTF.

The V gene is TRBV12-5, the J gene TRBJ2-1; D is possibly TRBD2 (6 bases). The CDR3 covers 16 residues. Germline V gives CDR1 LGHNT, CDR2 FRNRAP. V lost 0 bases to trimming and J lost 9 bases, with 18 bases between them. CDR3: CASGLVISGAQIEQFF. As DNA, the CDR3 is TGTGCTAGTGGTTTGGTTATATCGGGAGCACAGATTGAGCAGTTCTTC.